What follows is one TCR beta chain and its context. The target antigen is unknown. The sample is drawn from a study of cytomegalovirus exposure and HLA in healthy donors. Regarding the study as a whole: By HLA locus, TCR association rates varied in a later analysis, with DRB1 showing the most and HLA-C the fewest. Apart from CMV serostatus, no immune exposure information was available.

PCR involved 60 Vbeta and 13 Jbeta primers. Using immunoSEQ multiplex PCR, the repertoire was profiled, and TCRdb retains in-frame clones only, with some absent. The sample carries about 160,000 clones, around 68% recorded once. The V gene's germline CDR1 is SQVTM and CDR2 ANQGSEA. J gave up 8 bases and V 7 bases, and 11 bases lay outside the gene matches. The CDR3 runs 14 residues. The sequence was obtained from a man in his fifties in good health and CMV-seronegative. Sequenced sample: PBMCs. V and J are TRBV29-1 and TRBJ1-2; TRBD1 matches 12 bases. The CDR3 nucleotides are TGCAGCGCTTTGGGACAGGGGGCGTTATACGGCTACACCTTC. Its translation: CSALGQGALYGYTF.